Given below is one T cell receptor beta chain in context. This sample was taken from a study of control samples from healthy donors and cancer patients. The data were produced by immunoSEQ multiplex PCR, yet TCRdb's version contains in-frame clones alone and is incomplete. This table holds some 120,000 clones, almost 95% found once. Germline CDR1 SGHNT, CDR2 YYREEE (reference sequence). The CDR3 covers 17 residues. J lost 1 base, V lost 3 bases, and 9 bases had no gene match. This receptor was obtained from a man older than 75 with head and neck cancer. V usage is TRBV5-4 and J usage is TRBJ1-2; TRBD1 agrees at 10 bases. The material sequenced was PBMCs. The CDR3: CASSSVGTGVFNYGYTF. The CDR3 DNA reads TGTGCCAGCAGCTCGGTGGGGACAGGGGTTTTTAACTATGGCTACACCTTC.